The TCR beta chain under discussion was sequenced for a study of Ad26.COV2.S vaccination and SARS-CoV-2 variants. Study overall: Doses of Ad26.COV2.S were injected into muscle once or twice, 56 days apart.

This clone was counted only a few times. What it binds is not known. Using immunoSEQ multiplex PCR, the repertoire was profiled, and TCRdb retains in-frame clones only, with some absent. The sample holds hundreds of thousands of clones; roughly 90% are singletons and the top ten take 5.5% to 7%. The CDR3 runs 15 residues. CDR1 and CDR2 (germline): SGHNT, YYREEE (reference sequence). The V end lost 0 bases, the J end lost 0 bases, and 6 bases lay between the germline ends. Treatment given: about 20 received Ad26.COV2.S at low or high dose, single or two shots; about 5 received placebo; per-sample allocation not given. Sampling happened 63 days after the first vaccine or placebo injection. It was an adult aged 18-55 years in Boston who was the donor. The shot given was an Ad26 vector that makes Wuhan-strain SARS-CoV-2 spike. Broader study findings: Those who received vaccine or placebo ended up with similar non-spike TCR breadth.

The material sequenced was peripheral blood, taken in a trial of Ad26.COV2.S vaccine versus placebo. This clonotype originated in a person between 18 and 65 years old who received the Ad26.COV2.S COVID-19 vaccine or a placebo. V is TRBV5-4 and J is TRBJ2-2; D ambiguous. The CDR3 spells CASSLEQPNTGELFF. CDR3 nucleotides: TGTGCCAGCAGCTTGGAACAACCGAACACCGGGGAGCTGTTTTTT.